The 5 T cell receptor beta chains in this list originate from one sample, sequenced in a study of blood T cell repertoires in COVID-19. Here immunoSEQ multiplex PCR was the method, and the copy in TCRdb shows in-frame clones only, minus some. The sample includes about 210,000 clones, 65% to 90% of them seen just once. The source material was peripheral blood. These receptors all come from an older woman with COVID-19, enrolled during active disease.

The chain joins TRBV24-1 to TRBJ1-1, with TRBD1 matching 7 bases. This CDR3 is built from 14 residues. The germline V gene has CDR1 KGHDR and CDR2 SFDVKD. The junction had 4 bases not matched to a gene; V was cut back by 4 bases and J by 3 bases. CDR3 in amino acids: CATSDSGQDTEAFF. The DNA for the CDR3 is TGTGCCACCAGTGACTCCGGACAGGACACTGAAGCTTTCTTT.

The chain links TRBV29-1 to TRBJ1-5, with 7 bases lining up with TRBD1. Germline V gene data show CDR1 as SQVTM and CDR2 as ANQGSEA. The CDR3 runs 13 residues. J was trimmed by 6 bases and V by 7 bases; bases with no gene match: 9. This CDR3 reads CSARTGDGQPQHF. The CDR3 nucleotides read TGCAGCGCCAGAACAGGGGACGGTCAGCCCCAGCATTTT.

J is TRBJ1-5 and V is TRBV6-2 or TRBV6-3, with 11 nucleotides matching TRBD1. Trimming cost V 0 bases and J 2 bases; bases outside gene matches: 15. The CDR3 consists of 21 residues. Germline loops: CDR1 MNHEY, CDR2 SVGEGT. CDR3 residues: CASSYSGIGTGGLLGNQPQHF. For the CDR3, the DNA is TGTGCCAGCAGTTACTCCGGCATTGGGACAGGGGGACTTCTCGGCAATCAGCCCCAGCATTTT.

The chain carries TRBV10-3 and TRBJ2-7; D perhaps matches TRBD1 (6 bases). V gave up 4 bases and J gave up 5 bases, with 12 bases separating them. The CDR3 is made up of 13 amino acids. Germline V gene sequence: CDR1 ENHRY, CDR2 SYGVKD. Here the CDR3 reads CAISGQENNEQYF. For the CDR3, the DNA is TGTGCCATCAGTGGACAGGAGAACAACGAGCAGTACTTC.

This clone appeared once. The chain combines TRBV4-1 with TRBJ2-3, with unresolved D. Trimming removed 0 bases from V and 2 bases from J, with 9 bases in between. CDR1 MGHRA and CDR2 YSYEKL come from the germline V gene. This CDR3 has 15 residues. CDR3 bases: TGCGCCAGCAGCCAAGATTACACCGCCACAGATACGCAGTATTTT. Translation: CASSQDYTATDTQYF.